This T cell receptor beta chain was retrieved from a study of beta chain features in type 1 diabetes. Study-level findings and limits: The VDJ junctions of type 1 diabetes patients carried fewer insertions and more deletions. Patients' naive, central memory and regulatory TCRB repertoires appeared more alike than those of healthy donors.

V was shortened by 0 bases and J by 6 bases, with 9 bases between the two germline ends. This CDR3 contains 13 residues. CDR1 GTSNPN and CDR2 SVGIG come from the germline V gene (reference sequence). Every bit of the isolated RNA underwent reverse transcription, so sequencing read expressed TCRB transcripts. Some clones are missing from TCRdb's copy, which holds only in-frame ones; the method was immunoSEQ multiplex PCR. The sample has 250,000 or so clones, about 71% seen once. In its sample, this clone was seen a few times. Its cognate antigen is unknown. Purity (above 95%) was reached by all sorted populations.

V usage is TRBV30 and J usage is TRBJ2-1; a weak D match, TRBD2 (5 bases). This receptor was taken from a man in his thirties or forties in good health. The sequencing sample was made of naive CD4+ T cells from blood. CDR3 bases: TGTGCCTGGAGTGTTTCGGGAAGCAATGAGCAGTTCTTC. Translation: CAWSVSGSNEQFF. The full variable domain, in which reference TRBV30 and TRBJ2-1 provide the parts outside the CDR3, is SQTIHQWPATLVQPVGSPLSLECTVEGTSNPNLYWYRQAAGRGLQLLFYSVGIGQISSEVPQNLSASRPQDRQFILSSKKLLLSDSGFYLCAWSVSGSNEQFFGPGTRLTVL.